The next 27 T cell receptor beta chains were all read from a single sample in a study of OX40 agonist ivuxolimab in advanced cancers. This table comes from immunoSEQ multiplex PCR, and its TCRdb copy is limited to in-frame clones, with some not included. The repertoire consists of 75,000 to 100,000 clones, with about 91% occurring once and the leading ten covering around 0.3%. Sequencing was performed on CD4+ or CD8+ T cells sorted from blood, taken in a trial of the OX40 agonist ivuxolimab. The receptors derive from an adult with an advanced solid tumor such as melanoma, head and neck, liver or kidney cancer.

CDR3 residues: CASTDGTSGPSSYEQYF. CDR3 bases: TGTGCCAGCACCGACGGGACTAGCGGCCCCAGCTCCTACGAGCAGTACTTC. This chain uses TRBV27 with TRBJ2-7, with TRBD2 identical over 11 bases. With V trimmed by 7 bases and J by 0 bases, 11 bases remained unmatched. The CDR3 contains 17 residues. Germline loops: CDR1 MNHEY, CDR2 SMNVEV (reference sequence).

The gene calls are TRBV5-1 and TRBJ1-3; D is possibly TRBD1 (5 bases). Trimming stripped 4 bases from V and 0 bases from J, with 14 bases between. The CDR3 totals 16 residues. Germline lookup yields CDR1 SGHRS and CDR2 YFSETQ. The CDR3 DNA sequence: TGCGCCAGCAGCCTCTCGTGGGGGACCTCTGGAAACACCATATATTTT. Its translation: CASSLSWGTSGNTIYF. Full variable domain (remainder filled in from reference TRBV5-1 and TRBJ1-3): KAGVTQTPRYLIKTRGQQVTLSCSPISGHRSVSWYQQTPGQGLQFLFEYFSETQRNKGNFPGRFSGRQFSNSRSEMNVSTLELGDSALYLCASSLSWGTSGNTIYFGEGSWLTVV.

The V call is TRBV2, the J call TRBJ1-5; weak D call: TRBD1 (5 bases). The CDR3 has 13 residues. Trimming stripped 7 bases from V and 7 bases from J, with 14 bases between. Germline V gene sequence: CDR1 SNHLY, CDR2 FYNNEI. CDR3 protein: CASTGQGRQPQHF. For the CDR3, the DNA is TGTGCCAGCACCGGCCAGGGTCGCCAGCCCCAGCATTTT.

This chain connects TRBV28 to TRBJ2-5; D possibly corresponds to TRBD2 (5 bases). The germline gives CDR1 MDHEN, CDR2 SYDVKM. The CDR3 length is 12 residues. Trimming took off 5 bases at V and 2 bases at J, with 6 bases between the two ends. The CDR3 DNA is TGTGCCAGCAGTCCGGGGCAAGAGACCCAGTACTTC. Translation: CASSPGQETQYF. The full variable domain, rest sourced from reference TRBV28 and TRBJ2-5, is DVKVTQSSRYLVKRTGEKVFLECVQDMDHENMFWYRQDPGLGLRLIYFSYDVKMKEKGDIPEGYSVSREKKERFSLILESASTNQTSMYLCASSPGQETQYFGPGTRLLVL.

The chain uses TRBV5-8 and TRBJ2-6; perhaps D is TRBD1 or TRBD2 (5 bases each). The CDR3 runs to 16 residues. V was trimmed by 3 bases and J by 2 bases, leaving 12 bases between them. Germline CDR1 reads SGHTS; CDR2 reads YDEGEE. CDR3 loop: CASSWTLGAGANVLTF. For the CDR3, the DNA is TGTGCCAGCAGCTGGACCTTGGGGGCTGGGGCCAACGTCCTGACTTTC.

This clone was counted between two and nine times. For the CDR3, the DNA is TGCGCCAGCAGCTTCGGACAGACTTCAACCTACGAGCAGTACTTC. Translation gives CASSFGQTSTYEQYF. The rearrangement joins TRBV5-1 to TRBJ2-7; possible D gene TRBD1, 6 bases. The V gene lost 2 bases and the J gene lost 2 bases, with 14 bases spanning the gap. Germline CDR1 and CDR2: SGHRS and YFSETQ. CDR3 length equals 15 residues.

This chain joins TRBV28 and TRBJ2-3; 7 nucleotides line up with TRBD2. The CDR3 is 15 residues long. Looked up from germline, CDR1 is MDHEN and CDR2 is SYDVKM. V dropped 7 bases and J dropped 0; count of bases not matched to a gene: 7. Here the CDR3 reads CASISLGGSTDTQYF. For the CDR3, the DNA is TGTGCCAGCATAAGTTTGGGGGGGAGCACAGATACGCAGTATTTT.

The rearrangement joins TRBV21-1 to TRBJ2-5; the table's D call, TRBD2, has no DNA check behind it. The DNA end favors TRBJ2-7, so the J call may be wrong. TRBV21-1 is annotated as a pseudogene. The CDR3 contains 14 residues. The CDR3 nucleotides are TGTGCCAGCAGCAAAGAGGGAGCAACCTACGAGCAGTACTTC. Residues: CASSKEGATYEQYF.

V is TRBV6-6 and J is TRBJ2-1; D is unresolved. There are 12 residues in the CDR3. The germline V gene has CDR1 MNHNY and CDR2 SVGAGI (reference sequence). The V gene lost 7 bases and the J gene lost 6 bases, with 10 bases spanning the gap. The chain's CDR3 is CASIGRFNEQFF. Here the CDR3 DNA reads TGTGCCAGCATAGGCAGGTTCAATGAGCAGTTCTTC.

V is TRBV9 and J is TRBJ2-2; TRBD2 agrees at 14 bases. The germline V gene has CDR1 SGDLS and CDR2 YYNGEE. The J segment lost 6 bases and the V segment lost 0 bases, leaving 22 bases of the junction unmatched. The CDR3 is 23 amino acids. As DNA, the CDR3 is TGTGCCAGCAGCGTAGGGGTTACAGGGGGTGCCGGGACTAGCGGGAGAAGAGCCGGGGAGCTGTTTTTT. Protein sequence: CASSVGVTGGAGTSGRRAGELFF.

Points on this clone: The identical CDR3 is also encoded by other nucleotide sequences in the sample. The chain carries TRBV4-1 and TRBJ1-1, with TRBD1 as a possible D gene (5 bases). Trimming removed 7 bases at V and 1 base at J, with 16 bases between. Germline V gene lookup returns CDR1 MGHRA and CDR2 YSYEKL. There are 15 residues in the CDR3. CDR3: CASNPGRGENTEAFF. The CDR3 DNA sequence: TGCGCCAGCAACCCGGGCCGGGGGGAGAACACTGAAGCTTTCTTT.

This rearrangement joins TRBV7-2 to TRBJ2-7; 7 nucleotides line up with TRBD2. Trimming removed 6 bases from V and 0 bases from J; junction bases left unmatched: 8. CDR1 and CDR2 from the germline V gene are SGHTA and FQGNSA. The length of the CDR3 is 15 residues. The CDR3 sequence: CASRPGLEISYEQYF. CDR3 bases: TGTGCCAGCAGGCCCGGACTAGAAATCTCCTACGAGCAGTACTTC.

The chain carries TRBV5-4 and TRBJ2-5; D unclear. The germline V gene encodes CDR1 SGHNT and CDR2 YYREEE (reference sequence). CDR3 size: 14 residues. V was trimmed by 0 bases and J by 1 base, leaving 7 bases between them. The CDR3 region is CASSLVGSQETQYF. Here the CDR3 DNA reads TGTGCCAGCAGCTTGGTAGGGTCCCAAGAGACCCAGTACTTC.

The chain uses TRBV6-5 and TRBJ2-7, with D perhaps being TRBD1 or TRBD2 (5 bases each). CDR3 length: 15 residues. Trimming removed 0 bases at V and 5 bases at J, with 14 bases between. Germline loops: CDR1 MNHEY, CDR2 SVGAGI. CDR3 coding DNA: TGTGCCAGCAGTTACTCTGGGGCGGGTCCCGACGAGCAGTACTTC. It yields the protein CASSYSGAGPDEQYF.

The rearrangement uses TRBV7-2 and TRBJ1-2; 10 nucleotides agree with TRBD1. Germline V lookup: CDR1 SGHTA, CDR2 FQGNSA. V trimming: 4 bases; J trimming: 5 bases; junction bases outside the gene matches: 7. The CDR3 length is 15 residues. Here the CDR3 reads CASSSMGDRGYGYTF. The DNA of the CDR3 is TGTGCCAGCAGCTCGATGGGGGACAGGGGTTATGGCTACACCTTC.

V and J are TRBV7-9 and TRBJ1-2, with D perhaps matching TRBD1 (6 bases). This CDR3 is 14 amino acids long. Trimming shortened V by 3 bases and J by 14 bases, and 22 bases separated the two germline ends. The V gene's germline CDR1 is SEHNR and CDR2 FQNEAQ (reference sequence). This CDR3 is CASSFWGQHAGLTF. The CDR3 DNA is TGTGCCAGCAGCTTCTGGGGGCAGCACGCCGGGTTGACCTTC. Using reference TRBV7-9 and TRBJ1-2 for the parts outside the CDR3, the full variable domain is DTGVSQNPRHKITKRGQNVTFRCDPISEHNRLYWYRQTLGQGPEFLTYFQNEAQLEKSRLLSDRFSAERPKGSFSTLEIQRTEQGDSAMYLCASSFWGQHAGLTFGSGTRLTVV.

The chain is built from TRBV5-6 and TRBJ1-1; D gene unclear. The CDR3 has 11 amino acids. V was shortened by 0 bases and J by 9 bases, with 6 bases between the two germline ends. Germline V gene sequence: CDR1 SGHDT, CDR2 YYEEEE. The CDR3 here is CASSLEHQAFF. CDR3 DNA: TGTGCCAGCAGCTTGGAGCACCAAGCTTTCTTT.

This sequence joins TRBV29-1 and TRBJ2-7, with D tentatively TRBD1 (6 bases). V was shortened by 6 bases and J by 3 bases, with 15 bases between the two germline ends. The CDR3 has 13 amino acids. Germline V gene sequence: CDR1 SQVTM, CDR2 ANQGSEA. CDR3 nucleotides: TGCAGCGTCGGGCCATCACAGGGCTACGAGCAGTACTTC. Protein sequence: CSVGPSQGYEQYF.

V and J are TRBV9 and TRBJ1-1, with D possibly being TRBD1 (5 bases). V was clipped by 4 bases and J by 5 bases, with 21 bases between them. Germline CDR1 SGDLS, CDR2 YYNGEE. CDR3 length: 16 amino acids. CDR3 nucleotide sequence: TGTGCCAGCAGCCCTCGACAGAATCGGTACGGGACTGAAGCTTTCTTT. It specifies CASSPRQNRYGTEAFF.

V gene TRBV30 combines with J gene TRBJ2-7; perhaps D is TRBD1 or TRBD2 (6 bases each). This CDR3 comprises 14 residues. V was pared by 4 bases and J by 3 bases, with 16 bases between. Germline V gene lookup returns CDR1 GTSNPN and CDR2 SVGIG (reference sequence). CDR3 protein: CAWTRKGGNYEQYF. CDR3 nucleotides: TGTGCCTGGACCCGGAAGGGGGGCAACTACGAGCAGTACTTC.

The rearrangement links TRBV27 to TRBJ2-7, with D maybe TRBD2 (5 bases). V dropped 3 bases and J dropped 1 base, with 7 bases sitting between them. CDR1 is MNHEY and CDR2 is SMNVEV in the germline V gene (reference sequence). The CDR3 runs to 13 residues. The CDR3 is CASSFAGSYEQYF. For the CDR3, the DNA is TGTGCCAGCAGTTTCGCGGGTTCCTACGAGCAGTACTTC.

This rearrangement joins TRBV6-1 to TRBJ1-1; 10 bases map to TRBD1. Germline loops: CDR1 MNHNS, CDR2 SASEGT. CDR3 size: 15 residues. V trimming: 4 bases; J trimming: 5 bases; junction bases outside the gene matches: 7. The CDR3: CASSVRQGARTEAFF. The CDR3 DNA reads TGTGCCAGCAGTGTACGACAGGGGGCGCGGACTGAAGCTTTCTTT.

The rearrangement joins TRBV18 to TRBJ2-1, with 11 nucleotides matching TRBD2. Germline loops: CDR1 KGHSH, CDR2 LQKENI. After removal of 1 base from V and 1 base from J, the junction contained 9 bases not matched to a gene. The CDR3 has 19 amino acids. The CDR3 DNA sequence: TGTGCCAGCTCACCACGCCGGCTAGCGGGAGGATCGTCCTACAATGAGCAGTTCTTC. Protein product: CASSPRRLAGGSSYNEQFF. Drawing the rest from reference TRBV18 and TRBJ2-1, the complete variable domain is NAGVMQNPRHLVRRRGQEARLRCSPMKGHSHVYWYRQLPEEGLKFMVYLQKENIIDESGMPKERFSAEFPKEGPSILRIQQVVRGDSAAYFCASSPRRLAGGSSYNEQFFGPGTRLTVL.

This chain links TRBV19 with TRBJ1-4, with D possibly matching TRBD1 (5 bases). Germline CDR1 and CDR2: LNHDA and SQIVND (reference sequence). V lost 2 bases, J lost 2 bases, and 12 bases lay in between. The length of the CDR3 is 16 residues. The CDR3 here is CASSIIAGMTNEKLFF. CDR3 sequence (DNA): TGTGCCAGTAGTATAATCGCAGGGATGACTAATGAAAAACTGTTTTTT.

The chain couples TRBV5-4 to TRBJ1-3; 9 bases match TRBD1. The germline V gene encodes CDR1 SGHNT and CDR2 YYREEE (reference sequence). Losses at the gene ends were 4 bases for V and 3 bases for J; bases not matched to a gene: 8. The CDR3 is 16 residues long. The CDR3 region is CASSRGTGQYGNTIYF. The CDR3 bases are TGTGCCAGCAGCAGAGGGACAGGGCAATATGGAAACACCATATATTTT.

The J gene is TRBJ2-5, the V gene TRBV2; the D gene is possibly TRBD1 (6 bases). The CDR3 contains 14 residues. Germline lookup yields CDR1 SNHLY and CDR2 FYNNEI. Trimming left V 5 bases short and J 1 base short, with 11 bases between. The CDR3 loop reads CASSTQGIQETQYF. The CDR3 nucleotides read TGTGCCAGCAGTACACAGGGAATCCAAGAGACCCAGTACTTC.

The chain links TRBV27 to TRBJ2-1, with D perhaps TRBD1 (6 bases). With 3 bases removed from V and 7 bases from J, the gap between germline ends came to 13 bases. CDR1 MNHEY and CDR2 SMNVEV come from the germline V gene (reference sequence). This CDR3 contains 14 residues. DNA of the CDR3: TGTGCCAGCAGTTTGGACAGAGGATGGAATGAGCAGTTCTTC. This gives the protein CASSLDRGWNEQFF.